These 18 T cell receptor beta chains came from one sample sequenced in a study of T cell changes during pregnancy in multiple sclerosis. This table comes from immunoSEQ multiplex PCR, and its TCRdb copy is limited to in-frame clones, with some not included. The sample yields about 98,000 clones, under 95% seen once. Sequenced here: peripheral blood, sampled after pregnancy. The receptors stem from a female donor in good health, enrolled as a control in a pregnancy study.

The chain recombines TRBV6-1 with TRBJ1-1; weak D call: TRBD1 (5 bases). Germline CDR1 is MNHNS and CDR2 is SASEGT. This CDR3 has 14 amino acids. V was trimmed by 2 bases and J by 4 bases, leaving 11 bases between them. The CDR3 nucleotides read TGTGCCAGCAGTGAACGAAGGGGCGTCACTGAAGCTTTCTTT. This encodes CASSERRGVTEAFF.

The chain links TRBV11-3 to TRBJ2-1, with D perhaps TRBD2 (5 bases). From germline, CDR1 is SGHNT and CDR2 YENEEA. The CDR3 has 13 amino acids. Trimming stripped 0 bases from V and 10 bases from J, with 10 bases between. CDR3 nucleotide sequence: TGTGCCAGCAGCTTAGAAGGTCGAGGGGAGCAGTTCTTC. Amino acids: CASSLEGRGEQFF.

The CDR3 region is CASSYLTGVVDGYTF. The CDR3 region has the DNA TGTGCCAGCAGTTACTTAACAGGGGTGGTAGATGGCTACACCTTC. The chain links TRBV6-5 to TRBJ1-2, with TRBD1 matching over 7 bases. Trimming took 1 base from V and 6 from J; bases not matched to a gene: 8. Germline CDR1 reads MNHEY; CDR2 reads SVGAGI. CDR3 length: 15 residues.

The chain couples TRBV12-5 to TRBJ2-3, with a possible D match to TRBD1 (5 bases). V was cut by 4 bases and J by 0 bases, with 8 bases left in between. The CDR3 length is 14 residues. Germline-derived CDR1 and CDR2 are LGHNT and FRNRAP. The CDR3 sequence: CASGYGHSTDTQYF. The CDR3 bases are TGTGCTAGTGGTTACGGACATAGCACAGATACGCAGTATTTT.

V is TRBV6-1 and J is TRBJ1-5; D ambiguous. The germline CDR1 and CDR2 sequences are MNHNS and SASEGT. The CDR3 consists of 12 residues. V shed 6 bases and J shed 4 bases, with 7 bases lying between them. The CDR3 DNA reads TGTGCCAGCAGGAGGGAAAATCAGCCCCAGCATTTT. Protein product: CASRRENQPQHF.

The rearrangement links TRBV28 to TRBJ1-2; 8 bases are a match to TRBD1. In germline, CDR1 is MDHEN, CDR2 SYDVKM. The CDR3 is 17 amino acids. The V gene end was trimmed by 2 bases and the J gene end by 1 base; junction bases not matched to a gene: 9. The CDR3 DNA reads as TGTGCCAGCAGTTTACTCGGCAGGGGGCCCTTTAACTATGGCTACACCTTC. It yields the protein CASSLLGRGPFNYGYTF.

The chain joins TRBV11-2 to TRBJ2-1, with 7 bases identical to TRBD1. Germline CDR1 and CDR2: SGHAT and FQNNGV. J was trimmed by 2 bases and V by 5 bases; bases with no gene match: 6. This CDR3 contains 15 residues. This CDR3 is CASSTRQGAYNEQFF. The CDR3 DNA follows: TGTGCCAGCAGCACTCGACAGGGCGCCTACAATGAGCAGTTCTTC.

The chain employs TRBV7-6 and TRBJ2-1, with D uncertain. The ends were cut back, 3 bases at V and 8 bases at J, with 14 bases in the middle. CDR3 length: 14 amino acids. Germline CDR1 reads SGHVS; CDR2 reads FNYEAQ. The CDR3 coding sequence is TGTGCCAGCAGCTTCCGCCCGAGCGTGGATGAGCAGTTCTTC. Its translation: CASSFRPSVDEQFF. The entire variable domain, with the rest obtained from reference TRBV7-6 and TRBJ2-1, is as follows: GAGVSQSPRYKVTKRGQDVALRCDPISGHVSLYWYRQALGQGPEFLTYFNYEAQQDKSGLPNDRFSAERPEGSISTLTIQRTEQRDSAMYRCASSFRPSVDEQFFGPGTRLTVL.

The chain couples TRBV19 to TRBJ2-5; tentatively, D is TRBD1 (6 bases). The DNA end is a closer match to TRBJ2-7, so the J assignment may be wrong. This CDR3 is built from 18 residues. Germline V gene sequence: CDR1 LNHDA, CDR2 SQIVND (reference sequence). CDR3 sequence (DNA): TGTGCCAGTAGTATAGATTTCACCGGGACACGGGGTCGGAACGAGCAGTACTTC. Translated, it gives CASSIDFTGTRGRNEQYF.

The chain employs TRBV27 and TRBJ1-2; 8 bases line up with TRBD1. CDR3 size: 14 residues. The germline V gene encodes CDR1 MNHEY and CDR2 SMNVEV (reference sequence). The junction had 1 base not matched to a gene; V was cut back by 4 bases and J by 0 bases. The CDR3 is CASSSDRANYGYTF. In DNA form, the CDR3 reads TGTGCCAGCAGTTCGGACAGGGCTAACTATGGCTACACCTTC.

The genes are TRBV6-6 and TRBJ2-3; no clear D. Germline V gene sequence: CDR1 MNHNY, CDR2 SVGAGI (reference sequence). Trimming removed 1 base from V and 5 bases from J, with 10 bases in between. The CDR3 has 14 residues. In DNA, the CDR3 is TGTGCCAGCAGTTACTTGCGGAGCCAAGATACGCAGTATTTT. Protein: CASSYLRSQDTQYF.

The CDR3 protein is CASRTSGPNNEQFF. CDR3 sequence (DNA): TGTGCCAGCAGAACTAGCGGGCCTAACAATGAGCAGTTCTTC. The chain has TRBV6-5 and TRBJ2-1; TRBD2 aligns across 9 bases. This CDR3 has 14 residues. V gave up 6 bases and J gave up 5 bases; unmatched junction bases: 5. Germline lookup yields CDR1 MNHEY and CDR2 SVGAGI.

The V gene is TRBV2, the J gene TRBJ2-1; 7 bases are a match to TRBD1. CDR1 and CDR2 from the germline V gene are SNHLY and FYNNEI. After removal of 7 bases from V and 4 bases from J, the junction contained 10 bases not matched to a gene. There are 15 residues in the CDR3. The CDR3 here is CASIHRQGAYNEQFF. In nucleotides, the CDR3 is TGTGCCAGCATCCACCGACAGGGAGCATACAATGAGCAGTTCTTC.

This clone was counted once. The chain employs TRBV4-2 and TRBJ2-5, with D unclear. TRBJ2-7 matches the DNA end more closely, so the J call is doubtful. Germline values: CDR1 LGHNA, CDR2 YNFKEQ. This CDR3 spans 12 amino acids. The CDR3 DNA sequence: TGTGCCAGCAGCCAAGATAGCCACGAGCAGTACTTC. Translated: CASSQDSHEQYF.

V gene TRBV6-5 combines with J gene TRBJ1-1, with TRBD1 matching 8 bases. The germline V gene encodes CDR1 MNHEY and CDR2 SVGAGI. The CDR3 has 14 residues. Losses at the gene ends were 5 bases for V and 12 bases for J; bases not matched to a gene: 14. The CDR3 DNA reads as TGTGCCAGCAGTGACACCCTACCCGACAGGGGCACTTTCTTT. Translation: CASSDTLPDRGTFF.

The chain employs TRBV18 and TRBJ1-1; D gene ambiguous. CDR1 and CDR2 from the germline V gene are KGHSH and LQKENI. The CDR3 has 13 residues. The V and J ends lost 5 bases and 5 bases respectively, with 12 bases between them. Here the CDR3 reads CASSTLRSTEAFF. CDR3 sequence (DNA): TGTGCCAGCTCAACTCTAAGGAGTACTGAAGCTTTCTTT. Variable domain in full (rest from reference TRBV18 and TRBJ1-1): NAGVMQNPRHLVRRRGQEARLRCSPMKGHSHVYWYRQLPEEGLKFMVYLQKENIIDESGMPKERFSAEFPKEGPSILRIQQVVRGDSAAYFCASSTLRSTEAFFGQGTRLTVV.

The rearrangement joins TRBV4-2 to TRBJ1-5; 9 bases line up with TRBD1. V lost 1 base and J lost 5; bases outside the gene matches: 6. This CDR3 is built from 16 residues. The germline CDR1 and CDR2 sequences are LGHNA and YNFKEQ. CDR3 nucleotide sequence: TGTGCCAGCAGCCAAGGGCTGGGACAGGGAGATCAGCCCCAGCATTTT. This translates into CASSQGLGQGDQPQHF.

The count of this clone is one. The chain carries TRBV11-2 and TRBJ2-1, with TRBD2 matching 13 bases. Germline-derived CDR1 and CDR2 are SGHAT and FQNNGV. V shed 2 bases and J 6 bases; nucleotides not matched to a gene: 7. This CDR3 comprises 17 residues. CDR3 DNA sequence: TGTGCCAGCAGCTTATTCCTAGGACTAGCGGGAGCCAATGAGCAGTTCTTC. Its translation: CASSLFLGLAGANEQFF.